The 16 T cell receptor beta chains below were found in one sample sequenced in a study of control samples from healthy donors and cancer patients. Here immunoSEQ multiplex PCR was the method, and the copy in TCRdb shows in-frame clones only, minus some. The data show approximately 150,000 clones, approximately 94% seen once. The specimen sequenced was blood. The receptors derive from a young woman in good health.

The V call is TRBV2, the J call TRBJ1-1; unclear D gene. The CDR3 runs to 13 residues. V lost 6 bases and J lost 1, with 9 bases in between. Germline CDR1 reads SNHLY; CDR2 reads FYNNEI. CDR3 in amino acids: CASSRTSNTEAFF. The CDR3 DNA is TGTGCCAGCAGCCGAACATCGAACACTGAAGCTTTCTTT.

The chain links TRBV15 to TRBJ1-5; D might be TRBD1 (5 bases). This CDR3 spans 14 amino acids. The germline V and J ends were trimmed by 3 bases and 6 bases, with 12 bases remaining between them. CDR1 is LNHNV and CDR2 is YYDKDF in the germline V gene (reference sequence). The CDR3 region has the DNA TGTGCCACCAGCAGCGACAGATACCTTCAGCCCCAGCATTTT. Residues: CATSSDRYLQPQHF.

The chain combines TRBV9 with TRBJ1-2; D is ambiguous. CDR1 and CDR2 (germline): SGDLS, YYNGEE. The CDR3 contains 15 residues. The ends were cut back, 3 bases at V and 5 bases at J, with 17 bases in the middle. The CDR3 here is CASSAFGSTMYGYTF. CDR3 nucleotide sequence: TGTGCCAGCAGCGCTTTCGGGTCGACGATGTATGGCTACACCTTC.

The chain carries TRBV7-2 and TRBJ1-5; no clear D gene. Per the germline V gene, CDR1 is SGHTA and CDR2 is FQGNSA. The V end was cut by 2 bases, the J end by 6 bases, with 5 bases between. There are 12 residues in the CDR3. Here the CDR3 DNA reads TGTGCCAGCAGCTTAAGTCGTCAGCCCCAGCATTTT. Protein product: CASSLSRQPQHF.

The chain uses TRBV27 and TRBJ2-7; D ambiguous. Trimming shortened V by 8 bases and J by 6 bases, and 8 bases separated the two germline ends. The CDR3 totals 10 residues. CDR1 is MNHEY and CDR2 is SMNVEV in the germline V gene (reference sequence). The CDR3 here is CASGVSEQYF. The CDR3 bases are TGTGCCAGCGGGGTTAGCGAGCAGTACTTC.

The rearrangement joins TRBV25-1 to TRBJ2-1, with D perhaps TRBD2 (5 bases). The CDR3 extends over 12 amino acids. V was cut by 3 bases and J by 6 bases, with 6 bases left in between. The germline V gene encodes CDR1 MGHDK and CDR2 SYGVNS. The CDR3 nucleotides read TGTGCCAGCAGTGAGGCGGGCAATGAGCAGTTCTTC. Translation: CASSEAGNEQFF. Complete variable domain (other parts from reference TRBV25-1 and TRBJ2-1): EADIYQTPRYLVIGTGKKITLECSQTMGHDKMYWYQQDPGMELHLIHYSYGVNSTEKGDLSSESTVSRIRTEHFPLTLESARPSHTSQYLCASSEAGNEQFFGPGTRLTVL.

The chain couples TRBV6-4 to TRBJ2-4, with D perhaps TRBD2 (5 bases). Germline values: CDR1 MRHNA, CDR2 SNTAGT. The V gene lost 9 bases and the J gene lost 1 base, with 13 bases spanning the gap. The CDR3 contains 14 residues. The CDR3, as DNA: TGTGCCAGATCAGTGGAGGTCGCCAAAAACATTCAGTACTTC. This gives the protein CARSVEVAKNIQYF.

The chain is built from TRBV2 and TRBJ2-2; 11 positions agree with TRBD1. The CDR3 sequence is 18 residues long. Germline V gene lookup returns CDR1 SNHLY and CDR2 FYNNEI. V lost 6 bases to trimming and J lost 4 bases; unmatched junction nucleotides: 13. CDR3 sequence reads: CASSGPGQGEKRTGELFF. The CDR3 DNA reads as TGTGCCAGCAGCGGGCCGGGACAGGGGGAGAAACGCACCGGGGAGCTGTTTTTT.

The chain couples TRBV5-6 to TRBJ1-5; D remains unclear. CDR1 and CDR2 (germline): SGHDT, YYEEEE. The ends were cut back, 4 bases at V and 7 bases at J, with 18 bases in the middle. The CDR3 extends over 15 amino acids. The CDR3 loop reads CASSVQYRLPQPQHF. In DNA form, the CDR3 reads TGTGCCAGCAGCGTCCAATACCGGTTGCCCCAGCCCCAGCATTTT. The full variable domain, its missing parts supplied by reference TRBV5-6 and TRBJ1-5, is DAGVTQSPTHLIKTRGQQVTLRCSPKSGHDTVSWYQQALGQGPQFIFQYYEEEERQRGNFPDRFSGHQFPNYSSELNVNALLLGDSALYLCASSVQYRLPQPQHFGDGTRLSIL.

The chain uses TRBV6-5 and TRBJ1-4, with a possible D match to TRBD1 (5 bases). V was cut by 0 bases and J by 8 bases, with 13 bases left in between. Looked up from germline, CDR1 is MNHEY and CDR2 is SVGAGI. The CDR3 is 15 residues long. The CDR3 nucleotides are TGTGCCAGCAGTTACTCGGGGGAGGCGTGGGAAAAACTGTTTTTT. Its translation is CASSYSGEAWEKLFF.

The gene calls are TRBV3-1 (or the pseudogene TRBV3-2) and TRBJ1-2; 7 bases fit TRBD1. Trimming took 3 bases from V and 8 from J; bases not matched to a gene: 3. The CDR3 contains 12 residues. Germline-derived CDR1 and CDR2 are LGHDT and YNNKEL (reference sequence). The CDR3 nucleotides read TGTGCCAGCAGCCAGTCGACAGGGGGCTACACCTTC. Translated, it gives CASSQSTGGYTF.

The chain combines TRBV19 with TRBJ1-5, with no clear D. CDR1 and CDR2 (germline): LNHDA, SQIVND (reference sequence). This CDR3 contains 12 residues. The V and J ends lost 7 bases and 7 bases respectively, with 11 bases between them. The CDR3 here is CASTKYPQPQHF. The CDR3 nucleotides read TGTGCCAGTACCAAATATCCGCAGCCCCAGCATTTT.

CDR3 sequence reads: CASSQDIQGQQPQHF. The CDR3 DNA sequence: TGCGCCAGCAGCCAAGATATACAGGGCCAACAGCCCCAGCATTTT. This chain joins TRBV4-3 and TRBJ1-5; possibly TRBD1 for D (6 bases). Germline V CDR1 and CDR2: LGHNA, YSLEER. V lost 0 bases and J 7 bases, leaving 13 bases between the germline ends. CDR3 length equals 15 residues.

The chain couples TRBV7-3 to TRBJ2-3, with TRBD1 matching 10 bases. This CDR3 spans 16 amino acids. With 0 bases clipped from V and 3 bases from J, the junction kept 3 bases outside the gene matches. Germline CDR1 and CDR2: SGHTA and FQGTGA. CDR3: CASSLTRDRGTDTQYF. As DNA, the CDR3 is TGTGCCAGCAGCTTAACAAGGGACAGGGGAACAGATACGCAGTATTTT.

With respect to this clone: This sample also contains other DNA sequences that code for the same CDR3. CDR3 residues: CASSKPPGGTEAFF. The CDR3 coding sequence is TGCGCCAGCAGCAAACCGCCAGGGGGCACTGAAGCTTTCTTT. The chain is built from TRBV5-1 and TRBJ1-1, with TRBD1 matching over 7 bases. Germline V gene data show CDR1 as SGHRS and CDR2 as YFSETQ. This CDR3 has 14 residues. V dropped 4 bases and J dropped 4; count of bases not matched to a gene: 7. The full variable domain, completed using reference TRBV5-1 and TRBJ1-1, is KAGVTQTPRYLIKTRGQQVTLSCSPISGHRSVSWYQQTPGQGLQFLFEYFSETQRNKGNFPGRFSGRQFSNSRSEMNVSTLELGDSALYLCASSKPPGGTEAFFGQGTRLTVV.

The V and J genes are TRBV5-6 and TRBJ1-2, with unresolved D. Germline V gene data show CDR1 as SGHDT and CDR2 as YYEEEE. The CDR3 runs 13 residues. The V gene lost 4 bases and the J gene lost 2 bases, with 9 bases spanning the gap. In DNA, the CDR3 is TGTGCCAGCAGCGGTGACCGAAACTATGGCTACACCTTC. This translates into CASSGDRNYGYTF. Supplemented by reference TRBV5-6 and TRBJ1-2, the full variable domain reads DAGVTQSPTHLIKTRGQQVTLRCSPKSGHDTVSWYQQALGQGPQFIFQYYEEEERQRGNFPDRFSGHQFPNYSSELNVNALLLGDSALYLCASSGDRNYGYTFGSGTRLTVV.